The present T cell receptor (beta chain) was sequenced within a study of cytomegalovirus exposure and HLA in healthy donors. The study's findings and limits: Presence/absence analyses took donor sequencing depth as roughly uniform.

This CDR3 region has 15 residues. The primer mix had 60 Vbeta and 13 Jbeta primers. The protocol was immunoSEQ multiplex PCR, while the TCRdb copy is restricted to in-frame clones and leaves out a portion. This repertoire shows around 190,000 clones, around 77% found once; its top ten account for around 1.9%. Of note for this clone: Its antigen remains unknown.

This chain connects TRBV21-1 to TRBJ2-5; TRBD1, the D gene given by the table, was not confirmed from the DNA. TRBV21-1 constitutes a pseudogene. Sequencing was done on a sample of PBMCs. The receptor was derived from a man younger than 45 in good health and CMV-seronegative. Here the CDR3 reads CASSNQGQEQETQYF. In DNA, the CDR3 is TGTGCCAGCAGCAACCAAGGACAGGAACAAGAGACCCAGTACTTC.